Listed below are T cell receptor beta chains from one sample, sequenced in a study of blood T cell repertoires in COVID-19. The protocol was immunoSEQ multiplex PCR, while the TCRdb copy is restricted to in-frame clones and leaves out a portion. The sample has around 180,000 clones, about 85% seen once; the top ten hold roughly 20%. The sample taken for sequencing was peripheral blood. These receptors originate from a person aged 70 to 85 with COVID-19, enrolled during active disease. The CDR3 runs from the conserved cysteine through the conserved F or W. The D gene is left open where the match is weak. Where a row states a size, it is once, few, many or the class of an expanded clone; other rows omit it.

clone_size: once; j_call: TRBJ1-2; cdr3_length: 16; d_call: TRBD1; v_call: TRBV28; cdr3_aa: CASSPPKPDRGHGYTF; cdr3_nt: TGTGCCAGCAGTCCTCCTAAACCCGACAGGGGGCATGGCTACACCTTC
clone_size: NA; j_call: TRBJ1-1; cdr3_length: 14; d_call: TRBD1; v_call: TRBV5-1; cdr3_aa: CASSWRQGPTEAFF; cdr3_nt: TGCGCCAGCAGCTGGAGACAGGGACCCACTGAAGCTTTCTTT
clone_size: NA; j_call: TRBJ2-2; cdr3_length: 12; d_call: NA; v_call: TRBV3-1/TRBV3-2; cdr3_aa: CASSQNGGELFF; cdr3_nt: TGTGCCAGCAGCCAAAACGGCGGGGAGCTGTTTTTT
clone_size: NA; j_call: TRBJ2-1; cdr3_length: 13; d_call: NA; v_call: TRBV5-4; cdr3_aa: CASSLDSLDEQFF; cdr3_nt: TGTGCCAGCAGCTTGGATAGCCTCGATGAGCAGTTCTTC
clone_size: NA; j_call: TRBJ2-5; cdr3_length: 16; d_call: TRBD2; v_call: TRBV28; cdr3_aa: CASSLGGGDIRETQYF; cdr3_nt: TGTGCCAGCAGCTTGGGCGGGGGGGATATACGTGAGACCCAGTACTTC
clone_size: once; j_call: TRBJ2-3; cdr3_length: 17; d_call: NA; v_call: TRBV7-2; cdr3_aa: CASSLERLPPIVDTQYF; cdr3_nt: TGTGCCAGCAGCTTAGAACGACTACCCCCGATTGTGGATACGCAGTATTTT
clone_size: NA; j_call: TRBJ2-4; cdr3_length: 19; d_call: NA; v_call: TRBV6-1; cdr3_aa: CASSEGTSPFLLAKNIQYF; cdr3_nt: TGTGCCAGCAGTGAAGGGACAAGCCCCTTCCTTCTAGCCAAAAACATTCAGTACTTC
clone_size: NA; j_call: TRBJ2-6; cdr3_length: 15; d_call: NA; v_call: TRBV19; cdr3_aa: CASSIGGAGANVLTF; cdr3_nt: TGTGCCAGTAGTATAGGAGGCGCTGGGGCCAACGTCCTGACTTTC
clone_size: NA; j_call: TRBJ1-3; cdr3_length: 17; d_call: NA; v_call: TRBV7-8; cdr3_aa: CASSLVQGPFSGNTIYF; cdr3_nt: TGTGCCAGCAGCTTAGTTCAGGGGCCATTCTCTGGAAACACCATATATTTT
clone_size: NA; j_call: TRBJ2-3; cdr3_length: 17; d_call: TRBD2; v_call: TRBV6-1; cdr3_aa: CASSEPSLAGGGDTQYF; cdr3_nt: TGTGCCAGCAGTGAACCCTCCCTAGCGGGGGGTGGAGATACGCAGTATTTT
clone_size: NA; j_call: TRBJ2-2; cdr3_length: 15; d_call: TRBD1; v_call: TRBV5-1; cdr3_aa: CASSLDRGNTGELFF; cdr3_nt: TGCGCCAGCAGCTTGGACAGGGGGAACACCGGGGAGCTGTTTTTT
clone_size: NA; j_call: TRBJ2-3; cdr3_length: 17; d_call: TRBD2; v_call: TRBV3-1/TRBV3-2; cdr3_aa: CASSPYLPGLAADTQYF; cdr3_nt: TGTGCCAGCAGCCCTTACCTTCCGGGACTAGCCGCAGATACGCAGTATTTT
clone_size: NA; j_call: TRBJ2-3; cdr3_length: 14; d_call: NA; v_call: TRBV27; cdr3_aa: CASNRYRSTDTQYF; cdr3_nt: TGTGCCAGCAATAGGTACAGAAGCACAGATACGCAGTATTTT
clone_size: NA; j_call: TRBJ1-2; cdr3_length: 13; d_call: NA; v_call: TRBV9; cdr3_aa: CASSVSHQMGYTF; cdr3_nt: TGTGCCAGCAGCGTGTCCCACCAGATGGGCTACACCTTC
clone_size: NA; j_call: TRBJ1-3; cdr3_length: 14; d_call: NA; v_call: TRBV28; cdr3_aa: CASSPQVSGNTIYF; cdr3_nt: TGTGCCAGCAGCCCACAGGTCTCTGGAAACACCATATATTTT
clone_size: NA; j_call: TRBJ1-5; cdr3_length: 13; d_call: NA; v_call: TRBV7-8; cdr3_aa: CASSASRGGPQHF; cdr3_nt: TGTGCCAGCAGCGCTAGTCGGGGGGGGCCCCAGCATTTT
clone_size: NA; j_call: TRBJ1-5; cdr3_length: 12; d_call: NA; v_call: TRBV15; cdr3_aa: CATGGAGQPQHF; cdr3_nt: TGTGCCACCGGGGGGGCGGGTCAGCCCCAGCATTTT
clone_size: NA; j_call: TRBJ1-5; cdr3_length: 13; d_call: NA; v_call: TRBV24-1; cdr3_aa: CATSDFGNQPQHF; cdr3_nt: TGTGCCACCAGTGATTTCGGCAATCAGCCCCAGCATTTT
clone_size: NA; j_call: TRBJ2-5; cdr3_length: 17; d_call: TRBD2; v_call: TRBV7-2; cdr3_aa: CASSATLTSAKKETQYF; cdr3_nt: TGTGCCAGCAGCGCTACTCTGACTAGCGCAAAAAAAGAGACCCAGTACTTC
clone_size: NA; j_call: TRBJ1-6; cdr3_length: 14; d_call: NA; v_call: TRBV28; cdr3_aa: CASSNGASPSPLHF; cdr3_nt: TGTGCCAGCAGTAATGGAGCTTCCCCCTCACCCCTCCACTTT
clone_size: NA; j_call: TRBJ1-2; cdr3_length: 15; d_call: TRBD1; v_call: TRBV4-2; cdr3_aa: CASSQVSGQGAGWTF; cdr3_nt: TGTGCCAGCAGCCAAGTTTCGGGACAGGGGGCCGGATGGACCTTC
clone_size: NA; j_call: TRBJ2-1; cdr3_length: 15; d_call: NA; v_call: TRBV5-1; cdr3_aa: CASSPPSASYNEQFF; cdr3_nt: TGCGCCAGCAGCCCGCCGTCAGCGTCCTACAATGAGCAGTTCTTC
clone_size: NA; j_call: TRBJ2-5; cdr3_length: 14; d_call: NA; v_call: TRBV2; cdr3_aa: CASKPSVNQETQYF; cdr3_nt: TGTGCCAGCAAGCCCAGCGTGAACCAAGAGACCCAGTACTTC
clone_size: NA; j_call: TRBJ1-1; cdr3_length: 13; d_call: NA; v_call: TRBV7-6; cdr3_aa: CASSLTDGNEAFF; cdr3_nt: TGTGCCAGCAGCTTAACAGACGGTAATGAAGCTTTCTTT
clone_size: many; j_call: TRBJ2-7; cdr3_length: 14; d_call: TRBD2; v_call: TRBV7-2; cdr3_aa: CASSPDAGGSEQYF; cdr3_nt: TGTGCCAGCAGCCCGGATGCGGGAGGGTCCGAGCAGTACTTC
clone_size: once; j_call: TRBJ2-7; cdr3_length: 15; d_call: NA; v_call: TRBV6-5; cdr3_aa: CASSYSLRGLREQYF; cdr3_nt: TGTGCCAGCAGTTACTCGCTCAGGGGCTTGCGGGAGCAGTACTTC
clone_size: few; j_call: TRBJ2-1; cdr3_length: 10; d_call: NA; v_call: TRBV20-1; cdr3_aa: CSASQVGQFF; cdr3_nt: TGCAGTGCTTCACAGGTGGGGCAGTTCTTC
clone_size: once; j_call: TRBJ2-1; cdr3_length: 15; d_call: TRBD1; v_call: TRBV9; cdr3_aa: CASSWSGTGINEQFF; cdr3_nt: TGTGCCAGCAGCTGGTCCGGGACAGGGATCAATGAGCAGTTCTTC
clone_size: NA; j_call: TRBJ2-2; cdr3_length: 14; d_call: NA; v_call: TRBV6-5; cdr3_aa: CASKQGGNTGELFF; cdr3_nt: TGTGCCAGCAAGCAGGGTGGGAACACCGGGGAGCTGTTTTTT
clone_size: few; j_call: TRBJ1-2; cdr3_length: 13; d_call: TRBD1; v_call: TRBV30; cdr3_aa: CAWDKTGDYGYTF; cdr3_nt: TGTGCCTGGGACAAAACAGGGGACTATGGCTACACCTTC
clone_size: NA; j_call: TRBJ2-5; cdr3_length: 16; d_call: TRBD1; v_call: TRBV5-1; cdr3_aa: CASSRTGGSVQETQYF; cdr3_nt: TGCGCCAGCAGCAGAACAGGGGGCTCCGTCCAAGAGACCCAGTACTTC
clone_size: NA; j_call: TRBJ2-7; cdr3_length: 14; d_call: NA; v_call: TRBV3-1/TRBV3-2; cdr3_aa: CASSPDRYSYEQYF; cdr3_nt: TGTGCCAGCAGCCCCGACAGATACTCCTACGAGCAGTACTTC
clone_size: once; j_call: TRBJ1-1; cdr3_length: 13; d_call: NA; v_call: TRBV29-1; cdr3_aa: CSLTAGGNTEAFF; cdr3_nt: TGCAGCCTAACTGCCGGCGGGAACACTGAAGCTTTCTTT
clone_size: NA; j_call: TRBJ2-1; cdr3_length: 12; d_call: NA; v_call: TRBV6-2/TRBV6-3; cdr3_aa: CASSYSSREQFF; cdr3_nt: TGTGCCAGCAGTTACTCTTCCCGTGAGCAGTTCTTC
clone_size: NA; j_call: TRBJ2-7; cdr3_length: 15; d_call: TRBD2; v_call: TRBV19; cdr3_aa: CASSKKRESTYEQYF; cdr3_nt: TGTGCCAGTAGTAAAAAGCGGGAGTCAACCTACGAGCAGTACTTC
clone_size: NA; j_call: TRBJ2-7; cdr3_length: 14; d_call: TRBD1; v_call: TRBV19; cdr3_aa: CASSNVAGGYEQYF; cdr3_nt: TGTGCCAGTAGTAACGTGGCAGGGGGCTACGAGCAGTACTTC
clone_size: NA; j_call: TRBJ1-3; cdr3_length: 13; d_call: NA; v_call: TRBV6-6; cdr3_aa: CASMHETGNTIYF; cdr3_nt: TGTGCCAGCATGCACGAGACTGGAAACACCATATATTTT
clone_size: NA; j_call: TRBJ2-2; cdr3_length: 13; d_call: NA; v_call: TRBV5-1; cdr3_aa: CASSLRDTGELFF; cdr3_nt: TGCGCCAGCAGCTTGCGTGACACCGGGGAGCTGTTTTTT
clone_size: once; j_call: TRBJ2-7; cdr3_length: 17; d_call: NA; v_call: TRBV27; cdr3_aa: CASSLGASAVGSYEQYF; cdr3_nt: TGTGCCAGCAGTTTGGGGGCATCGGCAGTAGGCTCCTACGAGCAGTACTTC
clone_size: NA; j_call: TRBJ2-2; cdr3_length: 17; d_call: TRBD2; v_call: TRBV5-1; cdr3_aa: CASSLWLAGQNTGELFF; cdr3_nt: TGCGCCAGCAGCTTGTGGCTAGCGGGACAGAACACCGGGGAGCTGTTTTTT
clone_size: once; j_call: TRBJ1-6; cdr3_length: 16; d_call: NA; v_call: TRBV7-2; cdr3_aa: CASSFSGTAYNSPLHF; cdr3_nt: TGTGCCAGCAGCTTTAGCGGAACCGCATATAATTCACCCCTCCACTTT
clone_size: few; j_call: TRBJ1-5; cdr3_length: 13; d_call: NA; v_call: TRBV2; cdr3_aa: CASLLGGEQPQHF; cdr3_nt: TGTGCCAGCCTACTGGGGGGGGAACAGCCCCAGCATTTT
clone_size: NA; j_call: TRBJ1-2; cdr3_length: 14; d_call: TRBD1; v_call: TRBV19; cdr3_aa: CASSRTGVNYGYTF; cdr3_nt: TGTGCCAGTAGTCGCACAGGGGTGAACTATGGCTACACCTTC
clone_size: once; j_call: TRBJ1-5; cdr3_length: 14; d_call: NA; v_call: TRBV28; cdr3_aa: CASTQAYSNQPQHF; cdr3_nt: TGTGCCAGCACCCAGGCCTATAGCAATCAGCCCCAGCATTTT
clone_size: once; j_call: TRBJ2-4; cdr3_length: 15; d_call: NA; v_call: TRBV5-6; cdr3_aa: CASSLRQLAKNIQYF; cdr3_nt: TGTGCCAGCAGCTTGAGACAGCTAGCCAAAAACATTCAGTACTTC
clone_size: NA; j_call: TRBJ2-4; cdr3_length: 14; d_call: TRBD1; v_call: TRBV5-4; cdr3_aa: CASSGGTGVGIQYF; cdr3_nt: TGTGCCAGCAGCGGAGGGACAGGGGTTGGCATTCAGTACTTC
clone_size: NA; j_call: TRBJ1-2; cdr3_length: 11; d_call: TRBD1; v_call: TRBV20-1; cdr3_aa: CSVDREYGYTF; cdr3_nt: TGCAGTGTCGACAGGGAGTATGGCTACACCTTC
clone_size: NA; j_call: TRBJ2-7; cdr3_length: 17; d_call: NA; v_call: TRBV11-2; cdr3_aa: CASSLDITADSSYEQYF; cdr3_nt: TGTGCCAGCAGCTTAGATATTACCGCAGACAGCTCCTACGAGCAGTACTTC